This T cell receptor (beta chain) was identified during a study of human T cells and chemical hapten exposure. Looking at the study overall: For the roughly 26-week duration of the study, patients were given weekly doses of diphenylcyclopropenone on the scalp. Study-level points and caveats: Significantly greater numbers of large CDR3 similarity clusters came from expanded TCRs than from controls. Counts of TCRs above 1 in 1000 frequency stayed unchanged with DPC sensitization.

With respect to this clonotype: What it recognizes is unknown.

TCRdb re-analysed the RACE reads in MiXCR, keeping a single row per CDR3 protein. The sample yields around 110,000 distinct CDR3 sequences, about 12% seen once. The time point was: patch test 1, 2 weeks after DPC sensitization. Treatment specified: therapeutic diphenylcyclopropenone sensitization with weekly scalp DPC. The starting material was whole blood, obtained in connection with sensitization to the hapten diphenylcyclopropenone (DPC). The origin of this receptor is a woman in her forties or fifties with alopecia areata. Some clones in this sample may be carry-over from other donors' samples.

The CDR3 region has the DNA TGTGCCAGCAGCCCCGCGGGGGGAGGCGGGGAGCTGTTTTTT. Protein: CASSPAGGGGELFF. The rearrangement uses TRBV7-6 and TRBJ2-2, with 8 bases aligning to TRBD2. Germline CDR1 is SGHVS and CDR2 is FNYEAQ. J was trimmed by 7 bases and V by 5 bases; bases with no gene match: 6. The CDR3 is 14 residues long.